This TCR beta chain is drawn from a study of graft-versus-host responses after intestinal transplantation. As for the study in general: Each recipient received anti-thymocyte globulin induction, then tacrolimus and steroids for 3 to 4 years. Study observations and caveats: GvH clonotypes were identified within recipient marrow, with a subset emerging first in ileum or blood.

Per germline, CDR1 DFQATT and CDR2 SNEGSKA (reference sequence). The CDR3 totals 10 residues. The V and J ends lost 1 base and 9 bases respectively, with 6 bases between them. Worth noting for this clone: Its antigen is unidentified.

Lamina propria and intraepithelial lymphocytes were released by processing graft tissue. Assay used: immunoSEQ multiplex PCR; TCRdb lists only in-frame clones, some missing. This sample has roughly 23,000 clones; just over 75% occur once, and the top ten carry under 4%. The source was ileum tissue, collected 12 days after intestinal transplant. The rearrangement uses TRBV20-1 and TRBJ2-5; perhaps TRBD1 as D (6 bases). This clonotype originated in a human patient who received an intestinal transplant, so some T cells may come from the graft donor. Written as DNA, the CDR3 is TGCAGTGCTAGAGGGGGGCCCCAGTACTTC. It specifies CSARGGPQYF.